One and the same sample provided the 28 T cell receptor beta chains below, sequenced in a study of T cell responses to AZD1222 COVID-19 vaccine. Produced via immunoSEQ multiplex PCR; TCRdb's table is partial and in-frame only. The sample lists around 120,000 clones; 89% were seen once. The input for sequencing was peripheral blood, taken on day 0 of AZD1222 vaccination. The source is an adult in good health.

This chain uses TRBV27 with TRBJ1-5; 9 nucleotides align to TRBD1. This CDR3 contains 14 residues. The ends lost 5 bases at V and 6 bases at J; junction bases unmatched: 5. Germline CDR1 is MNHEY and CDR2 is SMNVEV (reference sequence). The CDR3 here is CASSGGTGRQPQHF. DNA for the CDR3: TGTGCCAGCAGTGGGGGGACAGGGCGTCAGCCCCAGCATTTT.

The gene calls are TRBV7-9 and TRBJ2-1, with a weak D call TRBD1 (7 bases). V shed 5 bases and J shed 1 base, with 15 bases lying between them. The CDR3 sequence is 16 residues long. Germline loops: CDR1 SEHNR, CDR2 FQNEAQ (reference sequence). The CDR3, as DNA: TGTGCCAGCAGCCTCCACAGGGGAGGATCCTACAATGAGCAGTTCTTC. Protein sequence: CASSLHRGGSYNEQFF.

The rearrangement uses TRBV21-1 and TRBJ2-3; the DNA was not compared with TRBD2, the D call given in the table. TRBV21-1 is classified as a pseudogene. This CDR3 has 16 amino acids. As DNA, the CDR3 is TGTGCCAGCAGCACCTGCCTAGCGGGAGGAGGAGATACGCAGTATTTT. The encoded protein is CASSTCLAGGGDTQYF.

V usage is TRBV5-6 and J usage is TRBJ1-4, with TRBD1 identical over 9 bases. CDR1 and CDR2 from the germline V gene are SGHDT and YYEEEE. V lost 4 bases, J lost 7 bases, and 14 bases stayed unmatched. The CDR3 is made up of 17 amino acids. CDR3 amino acids: CASSEGQGFGDGEKLFF. For the CDR3, the DNA is TGTGCCAGCAGCGAGGGACAGGGCTTTGGGGACGGTGAAAAACTGTTTTTT. Looking up the rest from reference TRBV5-6 and TRBJ1-4 gives the full variable domain: DAGVTQSPTHLIKTRGQQVTLRCSPKSGHDTVSWYQQALGQGPQFIFQYYEEEERQRGNFPDRFSGHQFPNYSSELNVNALLLGDSALYLCASSEGQGFGDGEKLFFGSGTQLSVL.

V and J are TRBV6-1 and TRBJ1-2, with TRBD1 matching 8 bases. Trimming took 1 base from V and 3 from J; bases not matched to a gene: 1. Per germline, CDR1 MNHNS and CDR2 SASEGT. The CDR3 is made up of 14 amino acids. CDR3 sequence: CASSEGTGYYGYTF. The CDR3 DNA follows: TGTGCCAGCAGTGAAGGGACAGGGTACTATGGCTACACCTTC.

This sequence joins TRBV19 and TRBJ1-6; 8 bases match TRBD1. After removal of 0 bases from V and 6 bases from J, the junction contained 4 bases not matched to a gene. The CDR3 loop spans 16 amino acids. CDR1 and CDR2 (germline): LNHDA, SQIVND (reference sequence). CDR3 protein: CASSIDTDRGNSPLHF. As DNA, the CDR3 is TGTGCCAGTAGTATAGATACCGACAGGGGTAATTCACCCCTCCACTTT.

This sequence joins TRBV2 and TRBJ1-5, with D possibly matching TRBD1 (5 bases). The CDR3 length is 16 residues. Germline values: CDR1 SNHLY, CDR2 FYNNEI. V was cut by 5 bases and J by 7 bases, with 21 bases left in between. In DNA form, the CDR3 reads TGTGCCAGCAGTCCGGGCCAACCGGGGGTCAGGCAGCCCCAGCATTTT. Its translation is CASSPGQPGVRQPQHF.

V is TRBV27 and J is TRBJ2-3; 8 bases line up with TRBD2. V trimming: 3 bases; J trimming: 4 bases; junction bases outside the gene matches: 6. The germline gives CDR1 MNHEY, CDR2 SMNVEV (reference sequence). This CDR3 spans 15 amino acids. The CDR3 bases are TGTGCCAGCAGTTTGAGCACGGGGGGGGCAGATACGCAGTATTTT. It is translated as CASSLSTGGADTQYF.

This clone occurred once. The CDR3 sequence is CASSQERQGFEPQHF. CDR3 nucleotides: TGCGCCAGCAGCCAAGAACGGCAGGGTTTCGAGCCCCAGCATTTT. J is TRBJ1-5 and V is TRBV4-1, with a tentative D call TRBD1 (5 bases). The CDR3 has 15 residues. Germline loops: CDR1 MGHRA, CDR2 YSYEKL. Trimming removed 0 bases from V and 8 bases from J, with 14 bases in between.

The V gene is TRBV5-1, the J gene TRBJ2-3; D is uncertain. The V and J ends lost 2 bases and 4 bases respectively, with 14 bases between them. Germline-derived CDR1 and CDR2 are SGHRS and YFSETQ. The CDR3 is 15 residues long. The CDR3 spells CASSFVGFYADTQYF. Here the CDR3 DNA reads TGCGCCAGCAGCTTTGTAGGATTCTACGCAGATACGCAGTATTTT.

This rearrangement joins TRBV24-1 to TRBJ2-3; 7 bases are shared with TRBD1. This CDR3 region has 17 residues. Germline V lookup: CDR1 KGHDR, CDR2 SFDVKD. V shed 0 bases, J shed 0 bases, and the junction held 5 bases outside the gene matches. CDR3 loop: CATSDLPGTDSTDTQYF. The CDR3 nucleotides are TGTGCCACCAGTGATTTGCCCGGGACAGATAGCACAGATACGCAGTATTTT.

V usage is TRBV6-5 and J usage is TRBJ2-5, with TRBD1 as a possible D gene (5 bases). The germline gives CDR1 MNHEY, CDR2 SVGAGI. This CDR3 has 14 amino acids. The ends were cut back, 5 bases at V and 4 bases at J, with 14 bases in the middle. The CDR3 nucleotides read TGTGCCAGCAGTCGAAGGGGTCCCCCAGAGACCCAGTACTTC. Protein sequence: CASSRRGPPETQYF.

The chain uses TRBV30 and TRBJ1-5, with D possibly TRBD1 on 5 matching bases. CDR1 is GTSNPN and CDR2 is SVGIG in the germline V gene (reference sequence). There are 13 residues in the CDR3. Trimming pared 3 bases from V and 6 bases from J, leaving 12 bases between. The CDR3 here is CAWSLQEGQPQHF. CDR3 bases: TGTGCCTGGAGCCTACAGGAGGGTCAGCCCCAGCATTTT.

J is TRBJ2-2 and V is TRBV24-1; 7 bases line up with TRBD2. V dropped 4 bases and J dropped 2; count of bases not matched to a gene: 12. The CDR3 runs to 18 residues. Per the germline V gene, CDR1 is KGHDR and CDR2 is SFDVKD. This CDR3 is CATSDPLKSGVNTGELFF. The CDR3 coding sequence is TGTGCCACCAGTGACCCCCTAAAGAGCGGGGTAAACACCGGGGAGCTGTTTTTT.

This clone showed up just once. The chain couples TRBV18 to TRBJ2-3; 12 bases are a match to TRBD2. Unmatched junction bases numbered 2, after V lost 2 bases and J lost 5 bases. Germline V gene sequence: CDR1 KGHSH, CDR2 LQKENI. The CDR3 extends over 15 amino acids. CDR3 region: CASSPTTSGRDTQYF. The CDR3 DNA reads as TGTGCCAGCTCACCAACGACTAGCGGGAGAGATACGCAGTATTTT.

The chain combines TRBV13 with TRBJ1-1, with TRBD1 as a possible D gene (6 bases). V shed 5 bases and J shed 1 base, with 11 bases lying between them. This CDR3 is 14 amino acids long. In germline, CDR1 is PRHDT, CDR2 FYEKMQ (reference sequence). For the CDR3, the DNA is TGTGCCAGCAGCGTCGGGACATCGAACACTGAAGCTTTCTTT. Translating it yields CASSVGTSNTEAFF.

V is TRBV5-1 and J is TRBJ2-2; D is undetermined. Trimming shortened V by 6 bases and J by 1 base, and 10 bases separated the two germline ends. Germline lookup yields CDR1 SGHRS and CDR2 YFSETQ. There are 14 residues in the CDR3. In DNA, the CDR3 is TGCGCCAGCACCCAACGCGGGAACACCGGGGAGCTGTTTTTT. The encoded protein is CASTQRGNTGELFF.

V and J are TRBV6-5 and TRBJ1-5; D gene ambiguous. Trimming stripped 2 bases from V and 6 bases from J, with 8 bases between. The CDR3 loop spans 13 amino acids. Germline V gene sequence: CDR1 MNHEY, CDR2 SVGAGI. The CDR3 region is CASSYSRGQPQHF. The CDR3 coding sequence is TGTGCCAGCAGTTACAGTCGGGGTCAGCCCCAGCATTTT.

This rearrangement joins TRBV6-2 or TRBV6-3 to TRBJ1-5, with D hard to call. The germline CDR1 and CDR2 sequences are MNHEY and SVGEGT. The V gene lost 2 bases and the J gene lost 3 bases, with 2 bases spanning the gap. The CDR3 length is 12 residues. The DNA for the CDR3 is TGTGCCAGCAGTTACGTCAATCAGCCCCAGCATTTT. This gives the protein CASSYVNQPQHF.

This chain links TRBV6-5 with TRBJ2-7; 9 bases fit TRBD1. The V and J ends lost 10 bases and 1 base, in that order; junction bases with no gene match: 8. The CDR3 covers 14 residues. Germline CDR1 MNHEY, CDR2 SVGAGI. As DNA, the CDR3 is TGTGCCACCGCGAGACAGGGGGGGTCCTACGAGCAGTACTTC. Translating it yields CATARQGGSYEQYF.

The genes are TRBV12-5 and TRBJ2-7; D is possibly TRBD2 (5 bases). The germline V gene has CDR1 LGHNT and CDR2 FRNRAP. The CDR3 is 14 residues long. The V and J ends lost 3 bases and 6 bases respectively, with 15 bases between them. The CDR3, as DNA: TGTGCTAGTGGTTTAGGAGGCACCTACTCCGAGCAGTACTTC. Protein product: CASGLGGTYSEQYF.

The J gene is TRBJ2-5, the V gene TRBV7-2; either TRBD1 or TRBD2 may supply D (5 bases each). The CDR3 sequence is 17 residues long. Germline CDR1 reads SGHTA; CDR2 reads FQGNSA. Trimming stripped 1 base from V and 5 bases from J, with 20 bases between. Written as DNA, the CDR3 is TGTGCCAGCAGCTTAGTGTCAGTCGGTCGGGGCTGGGAGACCCAGTACTTC. This encodes CASSLVSVGRGWETQYF.

This clone was counted once. The J gene is TRBJ2-7, the V gene TRBV15, with 9 bases fitting TRBD1. The CDR3 totals 15 residues. The germline V gene encodes CDR1 LNHNV and CDR2 YYDKDF (reference sequence). Trimming took 3 bases from V and 4 from J; bases not matched to a gene: 7. The CDR3 coding sequence is TGTGCCACCAGCAGGCGGACAGGGGAAGAATACGAGCAGTACTTC. Translated, it gives CATSRRTGEEYEQYF.

V gene TRBV6-5 combines with J gene TRBJ1-2; D unresolved. Deletions cut 0 bases from V and 2 bases from J, with 13 bases between. The CDR3 runs 16 residues. Germline lookup yields CDR1 MNHEY and CDR2 SVGAGI. As DNA, the CDR3 is TGTGCCAGCAGTTACTCGATTGGATTGTCCAACTATGGCTACACCTTC. It encodes CASSYSIGLSNYGYTF.

This rearrangement joins TRBV30 to TRBJ2-2; 8 bases map to TRBD2. The CDR3 has 15 residues. Germline V lookup: CDR1 GTSNPN, CDR2 SVGIG (reference sequence). The V segment lost 2 bases and the J segment 7 bases; nucleotides outside the gene matches: 9. The DNA for the CDR3 is TGTGCCTGGAGTACAATCGAGCGGGGGATCGGGGAGCTGTTTTTT. This codes for CAWSTIERGIGELFF. Combining the CDR3 with reference TRBV30 and TRBJ2-2 gives the whole variable domain SQTIHQWPATLVQPVGSPLSLECTVEGTSNPNLYWYRQAAGRGLQLLFYSVGIGQISSEVPQNLSASRPQDRQFILSSKKLLLSDSGFYLCAWSTIERGIGELFFGEGSRLTVL.

The chain combines TRBV10-3 with TRBJ2-7, with D possibly TRBD1 on 6 matching bases. Germline CDR1 reads ENHRY; CDR2 reads SYGVKD. V dropped 2 bases and J dropped 3 bases, with 8 bases sitting between them. CDR3 length equals 13 residues. Here the CDR3 reads CAISERGNYEQYF. Here the CDR3 DNA reads TGTGCCATCAGTGAGAGGGGGAACTACGAGCAGTACTTC.

This clone was observed a few times. The CDR3, as DNA: TGTGCCAGCAGTGTGCTCCAAGAGACCCAGTACTTC. Amino acid sequence: CASSVLQETQYF. V is TRBV11-2 and J is TRBJ2-5; D remains unclear. The CDR3 runs to 12 residues. Germline V gives CDR1 SGHAT, CDR2 FQNNGV. Trimming left V 6 bases short and J 1 base short, with 6 bases between.

This clone was detected only once. The J gene is TRBJ2-7, the V gene TRBV27; 11 nucleotides line up with TRBD2. The germline gives CDR1 MNHEY, CDR2 SMNVEV (reference sequence). J gave up 2 bases and V 3 bases, and 3 bases lay outside the gene matches. This CDR3 region has 15 residues. The CDR3: CASSLVAGGPYEQYF. The CDR3 bases are TGTGCCAGCAGTTTGGTAGCGGGGGGGCCCTACGAGCAGTACTTC.